The next 27 T cell receptor beta chains were all read from a single sample in a study of naive and memory T cell subsets. Indicated treatment: skin biopsy from PPD injection site in Mantoux-positive individual. The library had UMIs added by 3' ligation of an oligonucleotide to TCR cDNA. Ligated cDNA underwent four rounds of PCR with nested alpha and beta constant region primers and SP2. Each CDR3 protein is one row after TCRdb ran MiXCR on the UMI-ligation and nested PCR reads. Of 35,000 to 40,000 distinct CDR3 sequences in the sample, about 11% are singletons; the top ten hold almost 4%. The source material was skin, sampled from a tuberculin skin test site. These receptors originate from an adult in good health.

J is TRBJ1-1 and V is TRBV4-1, with a weak D call TRBD1 (5 bases). In germline, CDR1 is MGHRA, CDR2 YSYEKL. This CDR3 has 19 amino acids. V was trimmed by 0 bases and J by 2 bases, leaving 22 bases between them. The CDR3 spells CASSQDLSTVDTSNTEAFF. The CDR3 DNA reads as TGCGCCAGCAGCCAAGATTTATCGACTGTGGACACGTCTAACACTGAAGCTTTCTTT.

This clonotype was seen at least ten times. This chain links TRBV27 with TRBJ2-3; D gene unclear. V dropped 2 bases and J dropped 2 bases, with 8 bases sitting between them. Germline V lookup: CDR1 MNHEY, CDR2 SMNVEV (reference sequence). There are 14 residues in the CDR3. CDR3 sequence: CASSLSLPTDTQYF. The CDR3 DNA reads TGTGCCAGCAGTTTAAGCCTGCCCACAGATACGCAGTATTTT.

This clonotype has more than one count but fewer than ten. This chain uses TRBV2 with TRBJ1-5; D is unclear. Trimming removed 8 bases from V and 0 bases from J, with 5 bases in between. Germline CDR1 is SNHLY and CDR2 is FYNNEI. This CDR3 has 12 residues. CDR3: CASDYSNQPQHF. The DNA of the CDR3 is TGTGCCAGCGATTATAGCAATCAGCCCCAGCATTTT. Supplemented by reference TRBV2 and TRBJ1-5, the full variable domain reads EPEVTQTPSHQVTQMGQEVILRCVPISNHLYFYWYRQILGQKVEFLVSFYNNEISEKSEIFDDQFSVERPDGSNFTLKIRSTKLEDSAMYFCASDYSNQPQHFGDGTRLSIL.

At least ten counts were recorded for this clonotype. The rearrangement uses TRBV6-1 and TRBJ2-7; D gene unclear. The germline V gene has CDR1 MNHNS and CDR2 SASEGT. The CDR3 totals 15 residues. V lost 6 bases and J lost 1, with 16 bases in between. The CDR3 nucleotides read TGTGCCAGCAGATACACCCCGGACGGATCCTACGAGCAGTACTTC. This codes for CASRYTPDGSYEQYF.

Details on this clonotype: At one boundary the junction diverges from the germline segment, which might be a read error. The chain is built from TRBV28 and TRBJ2-2; 8 bases are a match to TRBD1. This CDR3 is built from 15 residues. Germline assignment: CDR1 MDHEN and CDR2 SYDVKM. The CDR3 coding sequence is TGTGCCAGAAGTTTATGGGCAGGGGGCTCCGGGGAGCTGTTTTTT. It is translated as CARSLWAGGSGELFF.

This clonotype appeared many times. The chain recombines TRBV4-2 with TRBJ1-2; a weak D match, TRBD1 (5 bases). Germline-derived CDR1 and CDR2 are LGHNA and YNFKEQ. The CDR3 has 16 amino acids. V was pared by 2 bases and J by 2 bases, with 15 bases between. The CDR3 spells CASSQPLNRDNYGYTF. CDR3 DNA: TGTGCCAGCAGCCAACCCCTGAACCGGGACAACTATGGCTACACCTTC.

This clonotype was seen a few times. As DNA, the CDR3 is TGTGCCAGCAGTTACCCAGGAGGCGAGAACAATGAGCAGTTCTTC. Encoded protein: CASSYPGGENNEQFF. This chain links TRBV6-6 with TRBJ2-1, with D possibly TRBD2 on 5 matching bases. Per germline, CDR1 MNHNY and CDR2 SVGAGI (reference sequence). There are 15 residues in the CDR3. V lost 2 bases to trimming and J lost 5 bases, with 13 bases between them.

At least ten counts were recorded for this clonotype. The V and J genes are TRBV5-6 and TRBJ2-7; tentative D call: TRBD2 (5 bases). This CDR3 is built from 15 residues. The germline V gene has CDR1 SGHDT and CDR2 YYEEEE. V lost 0 bases to trimming and J lost 5 bases, with 15 bases between them. The CDR3 DNA is TGTGCCAGCAGCTTGGATCAGGTTACGGGGAACGAGCAGTACTTC. It specifies CASSLDQVTGNEQYF.

The chain couples TRBV27 to TRBJ1-3; maybe TRBD1 (5 bases). The germline V and J ends were trimmed by 6 bases and 4 bases, with 16 bases remaining between them. CDR1 MNHEY and CDR2 SMNVEV come from the germline V gene (reference sequence). This CDR3 comprises 15 residues. The CDR3 here is CASSRSPGPGNTIYF. The DNA of the CDR3 is TGTGCCAGCAGCCGCTCCCCGGGACCGGGAAACACCATATATTTT.

The sample holds many counts of this clonotype. The rearrangement joins TRBV29-1 to TRBJ2-7, with 7 bases identical to TRBD2. Germline assignment: CDR1 SQVTM and CDR2 ANQGSEA. This CDR3 is built from 17 residues. The trim removed 4 bases at V and 1 base at J, leaving 16 bases unmatched. The chain's CDR3 is CSVAEQLRGTTSYEQYF. The CDR3, as DNA: TGCAGCGTTGCCGAACAGCTCCGGGGGACTACATCCTACGAGCAGTACTTC.

Only a few counts were recorded for this clonotype. This CDR3 reads CASSPLQTDTQYF. The CDR3, as DNA: TGTGCCAGCAGCCCTCTACAGACAGATACGCAGTATTTT. The chain has TRBV3-1 and TRBJ2-3; no clear D gene. The V gene lost 4 bases and the J gene lost 3 bases, with 8 bases spanning the gap. Germline V gene data show CDR1 as LGHDT and CDR2 as YNNKEL (reference sequence). The CDR3 covers 13 residues.

This clonotype was counted between two and nine times. The chain combines TRBV5-1 with TRBJ2-3; 9 nucleotides agree with TRBD2. Germline V gives CDR1 SGHRS, CDR2 YFSETQ. The CDR3 has 15 residues. The J segment lost 2 bases and the V segment lost 5 bases, leaving 6 bases of the junction unmatched. The DNA of the CDR3 is TGCGCCAGCAGGGGGAGCGGGGGGAACACAGATACGCAGTATTTT. Translating gives CASRGSGGNTDTQYF.

This clonotype was seen repeatedly, ten times or more. This chain links TRBV28 with TRBJ2-7; 8 nucleotides match TRBD1. Germline V gives CDR1 MDHEN, CDR2 SYDVKM. This CDR3 has 14 amino acids. The junction had 11 bases not matched to a gene; V was cut back by 8 bases and J by 5 bases. This CDR3 reads CASGGRTGINEQYF. The CDR3 DNA sequence: TGTGCCAGCGGGGGACGGACAGGGATCAACGAGCAGTACTTC. The full variable domain, with the rest looked up from reference TRBV28 and TRBJ2-7, is DVKVTQSSRYLVKRTGEKVFLECVQDMDHENMFWYRQDPGLGLRLIYFSYDVKMKEKGDIPEGYSVSREKKERFSLILESASTNQTSMYLCASGGRTGINEQYFGPGTRLTVT.

This clonotype has a count of ten or more. The gene calls are TRBV7-2 and TRBJ1-5; TRBD1 matches at 7 bases. The germline V gene has CDR1 SGHTA and CDR2 FQGNSA. This CDR3 region has 15 residues. V trimming: 1 base; J trimming: 5 bases; junction bases outside the gene matches: 5. This CDR3 reads CASSLVSQGDQPQHF. The CDR3 coding sequence is TGTGCCAGCAGCTTAGTTTCCCAGGGGGATCAGCCCCAGCATTTT.

The chain recombines TRBV27 with TRBJ1-6; 7 positions agree with TRBD1. Germline V gene sequence: CDR1 MNHEY, CDR2 SMNVEV (reference sequence). The CDR3 extends over 16 amino acids. V was pared by 2 bases and J by 7 bases, with 8 bases of the junction left unmatched. CDR3 in DNA: TGTGCCAGCAGTTTAGCAGGCGGGACAGTCAATTCACCCCTCCACTTT. Translation: CASSLAGGTVNSPLHF.

The DNA of the CDR3 is TGTGCCAGCCAACAAAACTTCAACTCTGGAAACACCATATATTTT. Amino acid sequence: CASQQNFNSGNTIYF. The rearrangement joins TRBV27 to TRBJ1-3, with D uncertain. CDR3 length: 15 amino acids. V was shortened by 8 bases and J by 0 bases, with 14 bases between the two germline ends. CDR1 is MNHEY and CDR2 is SMNVEV in the germline V gene (reference sequence).

This clonotype was seen many times. This chain connects TRBV5-4 to TRBJ2-1; no clear D. CDR3 length: 16 residues. Germline V lookup: CDR1 SGHNT, CDR2 YYREEE (reference sequence). V shed 2 bases and J shed 0 bases, with 12 bases lying between them. In DNA, the CDR3 is TGTGCCAGCAGCTTTGCTTTTCTGAGCTCCTACAATGAGCAGTTCTTC. This encodes CASSFAFLSSYNEQFF. The variable domain in full, with the rest retrieved from reference TRBV5-4 and TRBJ2-1, is ETGVTQSPTHLIKTRGQQVTLRCSSQSGHNTVSWYQQALGQGPQFIFQYYREEENGRGNFPPRFSGLQFPNYSSELNVNALELDDSALYLCASSFAFLSSYNEQFFGPGTRLTVL.

The chain links TRBV7-8 to TRBJ2-1; TRBD2 matches at 8 bases. Trimming at V came to 4 bases and at J to 6 bases, leaving 11 bases not matched to a gene. Germline V CDR1 and CDR2: SGHVS, FQNEAQ. The CDR3 is 16 residues long. For the CDR3, the DNA is TGTGCCAGCAGCTCCAGATATAGCGGGATTATCAATGAGCAGTTCTTC. It specifies CASSSRYSGIINEQFF.

V is TRBV5-1 and J is TRBJ1-4; a weak D match, TRBD1 (6 bases). CDR3 size: 14 residues. Germline CDR1 is SGHRS and CDR2 is YFSETQ. Deletions cut 4 bases from V and 2 bases from J, with 9 bases between. CDR3 in amino acids: CASSTDSTNEKLFF. CDR3 coding DNA: TGCGCCAGCAGCACGGACAGTACTAATGAAAAACTGTTTTTT. The entire variable domain, with the rest obtained from reference TRBV5-1 and TRBJ1-4, is as follows: KAGVTQTPRYLIKTRGQQVTLSCSPISGHRSVSWYQQTPGQGLQFLFEYFSETQRNKGNFPGRFSGRQFSNSRSEMNVSTLELGDSALYLCASSTDSTNEKLFFGSGTQLSVL.

This clonotype has just a few counts. The CDR3: CASRQTGGRTGELFF. The DNA of the CDR3 is TGTGCCAGCAGGCAAACAGGGGGGCGTACCGGGGAGCTGTTTTTT. This chain joins TRBV6-5 and TRBJ2-2; 8 bases agree with TRBD1. V lost 6 bases to trimming and J lost 5 bases; unmatched junction nucleotides: 8. The CDR3 spans 15 residues. Per germline, CDR1 MNHEY and CDR2 SVGAGI.

This clonotype was found many times. This chain joins TRBV11-2 and TRBJ2-7; D possibly corresponds to TRBD1 (6 bases). V gave up 5 bases and J gave up 0 bases, with 20 bases separating them. The CDR3 loop spans 17 amino acids. Germline V gene sequence: CDR1 SGHAT, CDR2 FQNNGV. CDR3 in amino acids: CASSPLQGPRSSYEQYF. The CDR3 DNA reads as TGTGCCAGCAGCCCTCTACAGGGTCCCCGAAGCTCCTACGAGCAGTACTTC.

This clonotype was observed many times. This chain joins TRBV6-1 and TRBJ2-1, with 9 bases matching TRBD1. Germline V gene data show CDR1 as MNHNS and CDR2 as SASEGT. Trimming removed 2 bases from V and 6 bases from J; junction bases left unmatched: 8. The CDR3 is 16 residues long. The CDR3: CASSEPGQGWVNEQFF. The CDR3 coding sequence is TGTGCCAGCAGTGAACCCGGACAGGGGTGGGTCAATGAGCAGTTCTTC.

This clonotype was picked up a small number of times. V gene TRBV27 combines with J gene TRBJ1-2; the match to TRBD1 covers 8 bases. The CDR3 totals 13 residues. Germline CDR1 reads MNHEY; CDR2 reads SMNVEV (reference sequence). V lost 5 bases and J lost 8; bases outside the gene matches: 7. The DNA for the CDR3 is TGTGCCAGCAGTCCCCAGGGGGCAGAGGGCTACACCTTC. Its translation: CASSPQGAEGYTF.

This clonotype was picked up a small number of times. The rearrangement uses TRBV29-1 and TRBJ2-5; 9 bases are a match to TRBD2. Germline lookup yields CDR1 SQVTM and CDR2 ANQGSEA. V lost 7 bases and J lost 2; bases outside the gene matches: 8. This CDR3 spans 14 amino acids. The CDR3 DNA is TGCAGCGCTGATTTCGCGGGAGGGCAAGAGACCCAGTACTTC. This sequence encodes CSADFAGGQETQYF.

This clonotype has ten or more counts. This chain uses TRBV29-1 with TRBJ2-5; 8 bases line up with TRBD1. The CDR3 contains 14 residues. Trimming took 3 bases from V and 1 from J; bases not matched to a gene: 4. CDR1 is SQVTM and CDR2 is ANQGSEA in the germline V gene. The CDR3: CSVDGQGAQETQYF. CDR3 nucleotide sequence: TGCAGCGTTGACGGGCAGGGGGCCCAAGAGACCCAGTACTTC.

This clonotype was seen repeatedly, ten times or more. The genes are TRBV7-6 and TRBJ2-1, with a weak D call TRBD2 (6 bases). The CDR3 is made up of 14 amino acids. The V end lost 3 bases, the J end lost 1 base, and 7 bases lay between the germline ends. Per the germline V gene, CDR1 is SGHVS and CDR2 is FNYEAQ. The CDR3 spells CASSLEGSYNEQFF. The CDR3 region has the DNA TGTGCCAGCAGCTTGGAGGGATCCTACAATGAGCAGTTCTTC.

This clonotype was recorded many times. The gene calls are TRBV12-3 or TRBV12-4 and TRBJ2-3; D remains unclear. Trimming cost V 5 bases and J 6 bases, with 9 bases left between them. The CDR3 sequence is 12 residues long. CDR3 region: CASSQSWDTQYF. CDR3 DNA sequence: TGTGCCAGCAGTCAATCTTGGGATACGCAGTATTTT.